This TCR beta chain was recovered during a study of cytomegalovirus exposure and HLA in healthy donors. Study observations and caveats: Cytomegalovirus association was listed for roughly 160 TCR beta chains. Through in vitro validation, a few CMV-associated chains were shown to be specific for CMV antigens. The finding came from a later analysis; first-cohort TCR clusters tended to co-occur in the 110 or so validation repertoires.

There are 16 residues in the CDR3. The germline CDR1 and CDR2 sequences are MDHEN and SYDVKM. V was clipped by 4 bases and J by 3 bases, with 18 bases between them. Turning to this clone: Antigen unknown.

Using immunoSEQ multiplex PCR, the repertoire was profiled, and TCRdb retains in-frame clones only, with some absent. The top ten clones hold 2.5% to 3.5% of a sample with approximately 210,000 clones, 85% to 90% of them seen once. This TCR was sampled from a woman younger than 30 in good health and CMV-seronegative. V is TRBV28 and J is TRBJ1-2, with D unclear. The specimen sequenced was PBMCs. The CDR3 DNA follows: TGTGCCAGCAGTTCCTCGTCCCAGGATTCCTACTATGGCTACACCTTC. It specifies CASSSSSQDSYYGYTF.